These 12 T cell receptor beta chains share one sample of origin, sequenced in a study of regulatory T cells in long-lasting Graves disease. CDR3-region Arm-PCR and iRepertoire HTBI primers produced the TCR beta libraries. TCRdb reprocessed the multiplex PCR reads via MiXCR and lists one record per CDR3 protein. The sample yields roughly 560,000 distinct CDR3 sequences, 15% to 20% seen once. The time point here: newly diagnosed GD, antithyroid drugs for less than 3 months. The TCR library used RNA extracted from PBMCs. The sample was also reused in another study, on T cells in Graves' hyperthyroidism and ophthalmopathy.

The material sequenced was peripheral blood mononuclear cells (PBMCs), taken at new diagnosis, from a patient treated with antithyroid drugs. These receptors came from a woman aged 40-65 years with Graves disease.

The rearrangement joins TRBV12-3 or TRBV12-4 to TRBJ2-1; D is tentatively TRBD1 or TRBD2 (5 bases each). Trimming left V 8 bases short and J 10 bases short, with 21 bases between. The CDR3 consists of 14 residues. CDR3 sequence reads: CASGYRDVAREQFF. DNA for the CDR3: TGTGCCAGCGGATACCGGGACGTCGCTAGGGAGCAGTTCTTC.

In its sample, this clonotype was seen a few times. This sequence joins TRBV3-1 and TRBJ2-1, with 8 positions matching TRBD1. The CDR3 spans 15 residues. The germline gives CDR1 LGHDT, CDR2 YNNKEL (reference sequence). With V trimmed by 5 bases and J by 9 bases, 12 bases remained unmatched. CDR3 protein: CASSATGARVGEQFF. In DNA, the CDR3 is TGTGCCAGCAGCGCGACAGGGGCGAGGGTTGGTGAGCAGTTCTTC.

The CDR3: CASSLSRQATGEAFF. CDR3 DNA: TGTGCCAGCAGTTTGAGTCGACAGGCCACCGGTGAAGCTTTCTTT. The chain combines TRBV12-3 or TRBV12-4 with TRBJ1-1; the D gene is possibly TRBD1 (6 bases). Between the trimmed V and J ends, which lost 3 bases and 7 bases, there was a span of 18 bases. The CDR3 contains 15 residues.

This clonotype has only a few counts. V is TRBV10-3 and J is TRBJ1-1; D may be TRBD1 (6 bases). Trimming left V 6 bases short and J 2 bases short, with 13 bases between. The CDR3 is made up of 14 amino acids. Looked up from germline, CDR1 is ENHRY and CDR2 is SYGVKD. Here the CDR3 DNA reads TGTGCCATCAGCAAACAGGGTCAAAACACTGAAGCTTTCTTT. It yields the protein CAISKQGQNTEAFF.

This clonotype was counted ten times or more. This sequence joins TRBV18 and TRBJ2-1; perhaps TRBD2 as D (5 bases). The end of the DNA aligns better with TRBJ2-5, so the J call may be wrong. There are 14 residues in the CDR3. In germline, CDR1 is KGHSH, CDR2 LQKENI. This chain's CDR3 is CASSPRLPQETQYF. The DNA for the CDR3 is TGTGCCAGCTCACCGAGACTACCCCAAGAGACCCAGTACTTC.

The chain combines TRBV18 with TRBJ1-6, with D possibly TRBD1 on 5 matching bases. CDR1 and CDR2 (germline): KGHSH, LQKENI. The CDR3 loop spans 14 amino acids. Trimming took 3 bases from V and 8 from J, leaving 11 bases between them. The CDR3 here is CASSPPGLDSPLHF. For the CDR3, the DNA is TGTGCCAGCTCACCCCCGGGACTTGATTCACCCCTCCACTTT.

This clonotype has a handful of counts. This chain uses TRBV2 with TRBJ1-6, with TRBD1 as a possible D gene (5 bases). The CDR3 covers 16 residues. CDR1 and CDR2 from the germline V gene are SNHLY and FYNNEI. V was clipped by 5 bases and J by 9 bases, with 20 bases between them. The CDR3 region has the DNA TGTGCCAGCAGTTCCGACCTGGGGCGCGAGGTTTCACCCCTCCACTTT. Its protein is CASSSDLGREVSPLHF. Using reference TRBV2 and TRBJ1-6 for the parts outside the CDR3, the full variable domain is EPEVTQTPSHQVTQMGQEVILRCVPISNHLYFYWYRQILGQKVEFLVSFYNNEISEKSEIFDDQFSVERPDGSNFTLKIRSTKLEDSAMYFCASSSDLGREVSPLHFGNGTRLTVT.

This clonotype was observed many times. The chain employs TRBV18 and TRBJ1-2; D not resolved. The CDR3 sequence is 14 residues long. CDR1 KGHSH and CDR2 LQKENI come from the germline V gene. The germline V and J ends were trimmed by 6 bases and 8 bases, with 19 bases remaining between them. For the CDR3, the DNA is TGTGCCAGCTCCCTAGGGAAGAGGAGGAGAGGCTACACCTTC. This encodes CASSLGKRRRGYTF. Full variable domain (missing parts from reference TRBV18 and TRBJ1-2): NAGVMQNPRHLVRRRGQEARLRCSPMKGHSHVYWYRQLPEEGLKFMVYLQKENIIDESGMPKERFSAEFPKEGPSILRIQQVVRGDSAAYFCASSLGKRRRGYTFGSGTRLTVV.

This clonotype was picked up a small number of times. The V call is TRBV6-1, the J call TRBJ1-2; no definite D call. This CDR3 region has 15 residues. Between the trimmed V and J ends, which lost 6 bases and 4 bases, there was a span of 18 bases. Germline CDR1 is MNHNS and CDR2 is SASEGT. This CDR3 is CASSSATDGRYGYTF. Written as DNA, the CDR3 is TGTGCCAGCAGCTCGGCAACGGACGGCCGCTATGGCTACACCTTC.

The chain combines TRBV5-1 with TRBJ2-7; D might be TRBD2 (6 bases). Germline V CDR1 and CDR2: SGHRS, YFSETQ. The CDR3 runs to 17 residues. Trimming took off 1 base at V and 0 bases at J, with 17 bases between the two ends. The CDR3 spells CASSLIGSGGFSYEQYF. The DNA for the CDR3 is TGCGCCAGCAGCTTGATTGGTTCAGGAGGGTTCTCCTACGAGCAGTACTTC.

In its sample, this clonotype was seen once. V usage is TRBV29-1 and J usage is TRBJ2-2; 9 nucleotides agree with TRBD1. The germline V gene has CDR1 SQVTM and CDR2 ANQGSEA. The CDR3 sequence is 15 residues long. The V gene end was trimmed by 7 bases and the J gene end by 7 bases; junction bases not matched to a gene: 13. CDR3 nucleotide sequence: TGCAGCGGTTTGATCAACAGGGGGCGCAACGGGGAGCTGTTTTTT. Translating gives CSGLINRGRNGELFF.

The chain recombines TRBV6-2 or TRBV6-3 with TRBJ1-5; D not certain. This CDR3 has 15 residues. Per the germline V gene, CDR1 is MNHEY and CDR2 is SVGEGT. Trimming stripped 2 bases from V and 0 bases from J, with 8 bases between. The DNA for the CDR3 is TGTGCCAGCAGTTACGCGAGAGATAGCAATCAGCCCCAGCATTTT. As protein: CASSYARDSNQPQHF.